This T cell receptor beta chain derives from a study of esophageal squamous cell carcinoma under preoperative chemotherapy. Study context: Samples included peripheral blood T cells as well as tumor-infiltrating lymphocytes. Study-wide findings and caveats: Abundant clones tended to shrink rather than expand after paclitaxel-nedaplatin. Chemotherapy was followed by significantly higher TCR diversity in peripheral T cells only, not tumor-infiltrating lymphocytes.

Time point here: before preoperative PTX-NDP chemotherapy. Preoperative chemotherapy with paclitaxel-nedaplatin was given to patients before surgery. Trimming pared 6 bases from V and 4 bases from J, leaving 9 bases between. CDR3 length equals 12 residues. TCRdb reanalysed the PCR reads using MiXCR and keeps one entry per CDR3 protein. The sample has about 30,000 distinct CDR3 sequences; approximately 50% are singletons. This clonotype has ten or more counts. Its specificity is unknown. This TCR came from a human donor with esophageal squamous cell carcinoma. The donor label of this sample is uncertain. The genes are TRBV12-3 or TRBV12-4 and TRBJ2-5; D is unresolved. Sampling was done from a patient given preoperative chemotherapy. CDR3 region: CASSIGIETQYF. The CDR3 coding sequence is TGTGCCAGCAGCATTGGGATAGAGACCCAGTACTTC.